This T cell receptor (beta chain) is from a study of cytomegalovirus exposure and HLA in healthy donors. It was with 60 Vbeta and 13 Jbeta primers that the PCR ran. Clones were read by immunoSEQ multiplex PCR, and TCRdb kept only the in-frame ones, dropping some. The sample has over 100,000 clones, 78% seen once; the top ten hold about 3.3%. The germline V gene has CDR1 SGHDT and CDR2 YYEEEE. V dropped 4 bases and J dropped 6 bases, with 19 bases sitting between them. The CDR3 has 15 amino acids. The chain uses TRBV5-6 and TRBJ2-5; the D gene is possibly TRBD1 (6 bases). Sequenced material: PBMCs. The receptor was derived from a woman under 40 in good health and CMV-seropositive. CDR3 nucleotides: TGTGCCAGCAGCCTTGGGGGCAGGGCGTTTAAGACCCAGTACTTC. Translated: CASSLGGRAFKTQYF.